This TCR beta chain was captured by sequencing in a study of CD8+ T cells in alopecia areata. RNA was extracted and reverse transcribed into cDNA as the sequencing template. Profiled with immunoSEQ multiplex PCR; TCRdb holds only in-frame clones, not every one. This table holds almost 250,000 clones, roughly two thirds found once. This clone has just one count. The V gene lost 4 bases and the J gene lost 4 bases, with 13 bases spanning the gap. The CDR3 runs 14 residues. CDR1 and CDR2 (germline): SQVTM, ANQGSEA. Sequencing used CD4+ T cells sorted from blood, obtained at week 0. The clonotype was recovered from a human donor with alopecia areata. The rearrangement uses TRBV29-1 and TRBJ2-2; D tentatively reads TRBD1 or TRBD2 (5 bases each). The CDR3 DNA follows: TGCAGCGTTGGAGCCAGGGCGGGCACCGGGGAGCTGTTTTTT. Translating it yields CSVGARAGTGELFF.